This T cell receptor beta chain was recovered during a study of TIL therapy for anti-PD-1-resistant metastatic lung cancer. Study-wide background: Median tumor PD-L1 proportion score was roughly 5.4%. Most patients had lung adenocarcinoma; a few tumors were EGFR-mutant, two ALK-rearranged; half smoked currently or formerly.

Concerning this clone: Its antigen is not known.

Whole-study results and caveats: Treatment-naive, never-smoker and oncogene-addicted patients were overrepresented in this highly selected cohort. Compared with baseline intratumoral T cells, expanded TIL cultures were more clonal and less diverse (around 5.9% vs 31%).

The libraries were made with immunoSEQ v3. Generated by immunoSEQ multiplex PCR, the TCRdb table keeps only in-frame clones and is missing some. Of over 20,000 clones listed, 55% to 75% are singletons. Time point indicated: pre-treatment sample, taken before nivolumab and TIL therapy. Most excised metastases sampled were pleural nodules or supraclavicular lymph nodes. Sequencing used tumor tissue, obtained at baseline. This clonotype was sampled from a person between 25 and 80 years old with non-small cell lung cancer.

Written as DNA, the CDR3 is TGTGCCAGCAGCTTGTATGGCTCTGGGGCCAACGTCCTGACTTTC. It is translated as CASSLYGSGANVLTF. This chain joins TRBV5-4 and TRBJ2-6, with D hard to call. CDR1 is SGHNT and CDR2 is YYREEE in the germline V gene (reference sequence). Deletions cut 1 base from V and 0 bases from J, with 5 bases between. The CDR3 sequence is 15 residues long.